This TCR beta chain stems from a study of shared clonotypes between healthy human individuals. Study outcomes and limitations: Some naive CD4 clonotypes, roughly 4.5%, turned up in common across several donors.

Per the original methods: ImmunoSEQ junction-only sequences lacked quality scores, so their filtering differed. Data came from immunoSEQ multiplex PCR; TCRdb stores just in-frame clones and leaves some out. V, J and clone size derive from that table, while D and trimming were established from the DNA sequence. The repertoire holds more than 2,000,000 clones, with 85% to 95% as singletons. Of note for this clone: What it binds is not known.

Trimming removed 3 bases from V and 0 bases from J; junction bases left unmatched: 3. The germline V gene has CDR1 SGHRS and CDR2 YFSETQ. This CDR3 has 14 residues. This receptor was taken from a man aged 18 to 29 in good health. Some clones in this sample may be carry-over from other donors' samples. The sequencing sample was made of naive CD4+ T cells from PBMCs. The subset is: CD45RA+ positively selected. V usage is TRBV5-1 and J usage is TRBJ2-7, with 7 bases identical to TRBD1. The CDR3 region is CASSSQGPSYEQYF. The CDR3 bases are TGCGCCAGCAGCTCACAGGGGCCCTCCTACGAGCAGTACTTC.